This record looks at one T cell receptor beta chain sequence and its context. Its antigen is not identified. The sample belongs to a study of cytomegalovirus exposure and HLA in healthy donors. Looking at the study overall: Among several hundred genotyped donors, around 81% fell in the Caucasian-associated ancestry cluster. General observations from the study: There was a cluster of highly shared sequence variants that was likely a sequencing artifact.

The CDR3 loop spans 14 amino acids. V was cut by 7 bases and J by 3 bases, with 11 bases left in between. Germline CDR1 SGHNT, CDR2 YYREEE (reference sequence). It was with 60 Vbeta and 13 Jbeta primers that the PCR ran. The data were produced by immunoSEQ multiplex PCR, yet TCRdb's version contains in-frame clones alone and is incomplete. Of around 160,000 clones in the sample, roughly 85% are singletons; the top ten hold almost 9.5%. Sequencing was performed on PBMCs. This sequence originates from a young man in good health and CMV-seropositive. The chain links TRBV5-4 to TRBJ2-6, with D possibly being TRBD1 (5 bases). This CDR3 is CASSWGFGANVLTF. In DNA form, the CDR3 reads TGTGCCAGCTCATGGGGCTTTGGGGCCAACGTCCTGACTTTC.